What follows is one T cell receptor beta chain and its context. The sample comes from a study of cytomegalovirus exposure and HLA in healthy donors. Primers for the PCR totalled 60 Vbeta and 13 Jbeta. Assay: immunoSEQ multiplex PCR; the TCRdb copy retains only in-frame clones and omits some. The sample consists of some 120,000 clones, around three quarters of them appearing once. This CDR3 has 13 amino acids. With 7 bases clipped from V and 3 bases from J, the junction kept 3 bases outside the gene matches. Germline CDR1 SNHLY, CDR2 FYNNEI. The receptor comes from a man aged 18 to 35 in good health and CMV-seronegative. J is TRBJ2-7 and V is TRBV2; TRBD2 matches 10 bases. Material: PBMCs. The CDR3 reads CASIGLAVYEQYF. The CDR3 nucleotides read TGTGCCAGCATAGGACTAGCGGTCTACGAGCAGTACTTC.